The 3 T cell receptor beta chains given below trace back to one sample, sequenced in a study of read filtering for tumor transcriptome and immune sequencing. Molecular barcoded adaptors covering alpha/delta and beta/gamma chains were used on roughly 400 ng RNA. In TCRdb, the reads were re-called with MiXCR into one record per CDR3 protein. The repertoire holds over 50,000 distinct CDR3 sequences, with about a fifth as singletons. The specimen was a population of CD138-negative cells sorted from bone marrow. These receptors originate from a donor at least 40 years old with multiple myeloma.

This clonotype was observed many times. The V call is TRBV23-1, the J call TRBJ2-1, with 8 bases aligning to TRBD2. TRBV23-1 is an ORF; its function is uncertain. The CDR3 totals 18 residues. V gave up 3 bases and J gave up 4 bases; unmatched junction bases: 14. The CDR3 region is CASSHWPRREVSYNEQFF. CDR3 bases: TGCGCCAGCAGTCACTGGCCCCGGCGGGAGGTTAGTTACAATGAGCAGTTCTTC.

This clonotype was observed at least ten times. Its ends do not fully match the called genes, so a read error is possible. The chain carries TRBV20-1 and TRBJ2-7; 12 nucleotides line up with TRBD2. CDR1 and CDR2 from the germline V gene are DFQATT and SNEGSKA (reference sequence). The CDR3 loop spans 13 amino acids. CDR3 amino acids: CSAREGLAGRDQF. Written as DNA, the CDR3 is TGCAGTGCTAGAGAGGGACTAGCGGGCCGCGACCAATTC.

Concerning this clonotype: A single base separates this from a much larger clone, so it may be a read error. The J gene is TRBJ2-1, the V gene TRBV14; perhaps D is TRBD1 or TRBD2 (6 bases each). This CDR3 is 15 amino acids long. Germline V gene data show CDR1 as SGHDN and CDR2 as FVKESK. Trimming removed 1 base at V and 3 bases at J, with 10 bases between. The CDR3 spells CASSQGRGDYNEQFF. The CDR3 DNA follows: TGTGCCAGCAGCCAAGGAAGGGGGGACTACAATGAGCAGTTCTTC.